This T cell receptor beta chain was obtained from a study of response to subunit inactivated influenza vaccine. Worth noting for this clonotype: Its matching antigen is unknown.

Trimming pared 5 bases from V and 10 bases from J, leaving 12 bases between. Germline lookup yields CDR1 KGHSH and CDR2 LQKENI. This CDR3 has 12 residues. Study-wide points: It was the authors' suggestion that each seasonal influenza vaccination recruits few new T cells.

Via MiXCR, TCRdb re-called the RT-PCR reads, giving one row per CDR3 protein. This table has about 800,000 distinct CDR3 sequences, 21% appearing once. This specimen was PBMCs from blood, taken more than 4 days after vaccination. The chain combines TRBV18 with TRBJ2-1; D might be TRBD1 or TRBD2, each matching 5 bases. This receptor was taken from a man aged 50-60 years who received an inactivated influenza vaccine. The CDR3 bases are TGTGCCAGCTCAAACCGGGGCCCAGAGCAGTTCTTC. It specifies CASSNRGPEQFF.